This passage covers 30 T cell receptor beta chains from one sample sequenced in a study of T cells in Graves' hyperthyroidism and ophthalmopathy. It was RNA transcripts that yielded the amplified TCR beta CDR3 regions. HTBI primers were the set used in a first-round RT-PCR of the TCR CDR3. A single record per CDR3 protein comes from TCRdb applying MiXCR to the multiplex PCR reads. The table records around 600,000 distinct CDR3 sequences, approximately 14% of them present only once. Sequencing was carried out using blood. Receptors were obtained from a woman between 45 and 60 years old with Graves' ophthalmopathy.

This clonotype was seen at least ten times. This chain uses TRBV2 with TRBJ2-5; D is unresolved. CDR3 length equals 14 residues. In germline, CDR1 is SNHLY, CDR2 FYNNEI. V lost 0 bases and J 4 bases, leaving 9 bases between the germline ends. CDR3 residues: CASSEALLLETQYF. CDR3 nucleotides: TGTGCCAGCAGTGAAGCTCTCCTCCTAGAGACCCAGTACTTC.

This clonotype was seen at least ten times. V is TRBV5-1 and J is TRBJ2-7; TRBD2 agrees at 9 bases. This CDR3 has 16 residues. V lost 0 bases to trimming and J lost 4 bases; unmatched junction nucleotides: 8. Per the germline V gene, CDR1 is SGHRS and CDR2 is YFSETQ. The CDR3 region has the DNA TGCGCCAGCAGCTTGGACCCCAGCGGGAGGACGTACGAGCAGTACTTC. Protein: CASSLDPSGRTYEQYF.

This clonotype has at least ten counts. V and J are TRBV20-1 and TRBJ2-3; tentative D call: TRBD2 (6 bases). Trimming removed 3 bases from V and 0 bases from J, with 16 bases in between. The CDR3 runs 16 residues. Germline assignment: CDR1 DFQATT and CDR2 SNEGSKA (reference sequence). CDR3 sequence (DNA): TGCAGTGCTAGTGGGCCGTGGAGCGGGAGCACAGATACGCAGTATTTT. It is translated as CSASGPWSGSTDTQYF.

This clonotype was seen only a few times. Being one base from a much bigger clone, this may be a read error. The gene calls are TRBV9 and TRBJ2-1; 12 positions agree with TRBD2. CDR1 SGDLS and CDR2 YYNGEE come from the germline V gene. CDR3 length: 15 residues. V lost 3 bases and J lost 3; bases outside the gene matches: 1. The CDR3 region is CASSGLAGDYNEQFF. CDR3 nucleotides: TGTGCCAGCAGCGGACTAGCGGGAGACTACAATGAGCAGTTCTTC.

The J gene is TRBJ2-2, the V gene TRBV24-1; 7 bases align to TRBD1. After removal of 2 bases from V and 1 base from J, the junction contained 3 bases not matched to a gene. The germline gives CDR1 KGHDR, CDR2 SFDVKD. This CDR3 contains 16 residues. CDR3 DNA: TGTGCCACCAGTGATTCGGGACAGCAGAACACCGGGGAGCTGTTTTTT. Amino acid sequence: CATSDSGQQNTGELFF.

The rearrangement uses TRBV12-3 or TRBV12-4 and TRBJ2-1, with D possibly matching TRBD2 (5 bases). V was shortened by 4 bases and J by 5 bases, with 12 bases between the two germline ends. The CDR3 spans 14 residues. The CDR3 region is CASSSVAWHNEQFF. The DNA for the CDR3 is TGTGCCAGCAGTTCAGTAGCGTGGCACAATGAGCAGTTCTTC.

This clonotype was observed a few times. This chain connects TRBV20-1 to TRBJ2-7; no definite D call. The CDR3 has 13 amino acids. Trimming left V 3 bases short and J 3 bases short, with 12 bases between. Germline CDR1 DFQATT, CDR2 SNEGSKA (reference sequence). The CDR3: CSASLDQDYEQYF. The CDR3 DNA is TGCAGTGCTAGTTTGGATCAGGACTACGAGCAGTACTTC.

There are many counts of this clonotype. The genes are TRBV18 and TRBJ2-2; D is unresolved. V was cut by 3 bases and J by 4 bases, with 6 bases left in between. The V gene's germline CDR1 is KGHSH and CDR2 LQKENI. There are 13 residues in the CDR3. The CDR3, as DNA: TGTGCCAGCTCACCTGCAGCCACCGGGGAGCTGTTTTTT. This codes for CASSPAATGELFF.

This clonotype has a count of ten or more. The gene calls are TRBV2 and TRBJ1-2; TRBD1 matches 10 bases. Trimming removed 3 bases from V and 7 bases from J; junction bases left unmatched: 11. This CDR3 comprises 16 residues. CDR1 is SNHLY, CDR2 FYNNEI, per germline. Here the CDR3 DNA reads TGTGCCAGCAGTGATGGTGACAGGGGGCGAAAGGGTGGCTACACCTTC. Protein: CASSDGDRGRKGGYTF.

A note on this clonotype: A clone one base away is much larger, so this may be a read error. The chain uses TRBV7-2 and TRBJ2-3; TRBD2 matches at 16 bases. Trimming at V came to 6 bases and at J to 8 bases, leaving 14 bases not matched to a gene. CDR3 length equals 18 residues. Per germline, CDR1 SGHTA and CDR2 FQGNSA. The CDR3 nucleotides read TGTGCCAGCAGAAAACCGGGACTAGCGGGAGGGCCGGGAGGTACGCAGTATTTT. Protein product: CASRKPGLAGGPGGTQYF.

This clonotype occurred many times. V and J are TRBV2 and TRBJ2-3; TRBD2 agrees at 9 bases. Germline lookup yields CDR1 SNHLY and CDR2 FYNNEI. V trimming: 4 bases; J trimming: 5 bases; junction bases outside the gene matches: 4. The CDR3 loop spans 14 amino acids. CDR3 sequence reads: CASSVLAGEDTQYF. CDR3 DNA sequence: TGTGCCAGCAGTGTCTTAGCGGGAGAAGATACGCAGTATTTT.

This clonotype was detected many times. This chain uses TRBV30 with TRBJ2-5, with a weak D call TRBD1 (5 bases). The CDR3 loop spans 12 amino acids. The germline V gene has CDR1 GTSNPN and CDR2 SVGIG (reference sequence). V lost 1 base, J lost 5 bases, and 8 bases lay in between. In DNA, the CDR3 is TGTGCCTGGAGTGCAGGGTCTGAGACCCAGTACTTC. Translated, it gives CAWSAGSETQYF.

This clonotype has at least ten counts. The CDR3 sequence is CASSRLAAGELFF. CDR3 in DNA: TGTGCCAGCAGTCGGTTAGCAGCCGGGGAGCTGTTTTTT. The chain recombines TRBV12-3 or TRBV12-4 with TRBJ2-2; D is ambiguous. The CDR3 has 13 residues. V was clipped by 5 bases and J by 6 bases, with 10 bases between them.

This clonotype was observed many times. This chain links TRBV28 with TRBJ2-1; no clear D gene. This CDR3 is built from 13 residues. V lost 5 bases, J lost 4 bases, and 9 bases lay in between. The V gene's germline CDR1 is MDHEN and CDR2 SYDVKM. CDR3 nucleotides: TGTGCCAGCAGTCCCCAGAAGTACAATGAGCAGTTCTTC. It codes for CASSPQKYNEQFF.

There are many counts of this clonotype. The chain uses TRBV2 and TRBJ2-1, with 10 nucleotides matching TRBD2. V lost 4 bases to trimming and J lost 7 bases; unmatched junction nucleotides: 16. The CDR3 contains 18 residues. Germline V gene data show CDR1 as SNHLY and CDR2 as FYNNEI. In nucleotides, the CDR3 is TGTGCCAGCAGTGCCCATGACTATACCGGGACTAGCGATAATGAGCAGTTCTTC. This codes for CASSAHDYTGTSDNEQFF. The full variable domain, in which reference TRBV2 and TRBJ2-1 provide the parts outside the CDR3, is EPEVTQTPSHQVTQMGQEVILRCVPISNHLYFYWYRQILGQKVEFLVSFYNNEISEKSEIFDDQFSVERPDGSNFTLKIRSTKLEDSAMYFCASSAHDYTGTSDNEQFFGPGTRLTVL.

The sample holds many counts of this clonotype. The chain combines TRBV5-1 with TRBJ2-7; 7 positions match TRBD2. Trimming at V came to 2 bases and at J to 2 bases, leaving 10 bases not matched to a gene. The CDR3 consists of 16 residues. CDR1 SGHRS and CDR2 YFSETQ come from the germline V gene. CDR3 in amino acids: CASSLTERGSPYEQYF. CDR3 in DNA: TGCGCCAGCAGCTTAACCGAGCGGGGTTCCCCCTACGAGCAGTACTTC.

This clonotype was counted many times. The CDR3 nucleotides read TGTGCCAGCAGCCGTATGTCTATAGCGGCCACAGATACGCAGTATTTT. This encodes CASSRMSIAATDTQYF. The chain links TRBV11-2 to TRBJ2-3, with D possibly matching TRBD2 (6 bases). From germline, CDR1 is SGHAT and CDR2 FQNNGV. The CDR3 is made up of 16 amino acids. V was trimmed by 5 bases and J by 2 bases, leaving 17 bases between them.

This clonotype came up many times. The chain joins TRBV20-1 to TRBJ2-3; TRBD1 aligns across 10 bases. Trimming removed 5 bases from V and 3 bases from J; junction bases left unmatched: 2. Germline lookup yields CDR1 DFQATT and CDR2 SNEGSKA (reference sequence). This CDR3 comprises 13 residues. CDR3 protein: CSARQGATDTQYF. CDR3 DNA: TGCAGTGCTCGACAGGGGGCAACAGATACGCAGTATTTT.

The chain carries TRBV4-3 and TRBJ2-1, with TRBD2 matching over 9 bases. The length of the CDR3 is 16 residues. Per the germline V gene, CDR1 is LGHNA and CDR2 is YSLEER. Germline trimming cut 3 bases from V and 10 bases from J; bases unmatched to any gene: 13. In DNA form, the CDR3 reads TGCGCCAGCAGCCAGGGACTAGCCGGGAGTCTTGGAGAGCAGTTCTTC. Its protein is CASSQGLAGSLGEQFF.

This clonotype was seen many times. V usage is TRBV11-2 and J usage is TRBJ1-6; 7 nucleotides agree with TRBD1. V trimming: 5 bases; J trimming: 8 bases; junction bases outside the gene matches: 9. The CDR3 totals 15 residues. CDR1 is SGHAT, CDR2 FQNNGV, per germline. The CDR3: CASSLKSGGDSPLHF. The CDR3 nucleotides are TGTGCCAGCAGCCTCAAATCAGGGGGTGATTCACCCCTCCACTTT.

This clonotype was seen at least ten times. The chain uses TRBV10-3 and TRBJ2-7; 8 nucleotides agree with TRBD1. Germline V gene lookup returns CDR1 ENHRY and CDR2 SYGVKD. The CDR3 is 16 residues long. V was clipped by 0 bases and J by 2 bases; unmatched bases: 6. The CDR3 reads CAISESGQGATYEQYF. The CDR3 DNA is TGTGCCATCAGTGAGTCGGGTCAGGGGGCTACCTACGAGCAGTACTTC.

The table lists this clonotype with many counts. The genes are TRBV20-1 and TRBJ2-5, with a tentative D call TRBD1 (5 bases). Germline V gives CDR1 DFQATT, CDR2 SNEGSKA (reference sequence). This CDR3 is built from 13 residues. Trimming pared 2 bases from V and 5 bases from J, leaving 12 bases between. The CDR3 protein is CSARPLGQETQYF. The CDR3 nucleotides read TGCAGTGCTAGACCCCTGGGGCAGGAGACCCAGTACTTC.

Ten or more counts support this clonotype. The chain combines TRBV7-9 with TRBJ2-5; D is ambiguous. CDR3 size: 13 residues. Germline CDR1 SEHNR, CDR2 FQNEAQ (reference sequence). With 8 bases removed from V and 7 bases from J, the gap between germline ends came to 17 bases. CDR3 in amino acids: CASSISGPGTQYF. The CDR3 DNA is TGTGCCAGCTCCATCTCGGGTCCCGGGACCCAGTACTTC.

This clonotype was seen repeatedly, ten times or more. This rearrangement joins TRBV7-8 to TRBJ2-1; 10 bases are a match to TRBD2. Germline V gene lookup returns CDR1 SGHVS and CDR2 FQNEAQ. V was pared by 3 bases and J by 9 bases, with 14 bases of the junction left unmatched. The CDR3 sequence is 17 residues long. CDR3: CASSFPVIKREGVEQFF. The CDR3 DNA follows: TGTGCCAGCAGCTTCCCGGTCATCAAGCGGGAGGGCGTTGAGCAGTTCTTC.

The chain joins TRBV4-1 to TRBJ2-2, with D unclear. CDR1 and CDR2 from the germline V gene are MGHRA and YSYEKL. The CDR3 has 13 residues. Trimming cost V 4 bases and J 4 bases, with 7 bases left between them. The CDR3 sequence: CASSRVPTGELFF. In DNA, the CDR3 is TGCGCCAGCAGCCGAGTACCCACCGGGGAGCTGTTTTTT.

This clonotype was found many times. This chain links TRBV28 with TRBJ2-1, with 7 bases fitting TRBD2. The CDR3 runs 15 residues. Germline V gene lookup returns CDR1 MDHEN and CDR2 SYDVKM. V gave up 2 bases and J gave up 6 bases; unmatched junction bases: 7. In DNA, the CDR3 is TGTGCCAGCAGTTTAAAACGGGCTAGCGGCAATGAGCAGTTCTTC. This sequence encodes CASSLKRASGNEQFF.

The rearrangement uses TRBV28 and TRBJ2-3; 12 positions agree with TRBD1. J gave up 6 bases and V 4 bases, and 5 bases lay outside the gene matches. This CDR3 comprises 15 residues. CDR1 is MDHEN, CDR2 SYDVKM, per germline. CDR3 DNA sequence: TGTGCCAGCAGTTCCCGGGACAGGGGGCTTGATACGCAGTATTTT. Its protein is CASSSRDRGLDTQYF.

This sequence joins TRBV28 and TRBJ2-1; perhaps TRBD2 as D (6 bases). The J call may be mistaken, given a closer DNA end match to TRBJ2-7. Germline values: CDR1 MDHEN, CDR2 SYDVKM. The CDR3 covers 15 residues. The CDR3 loop is CASSLREVPYNEQYF. The CDR3 DNA is TGTGCCAGCAGTTTGCGGGAAGTACCCTACAATGAGCAGTACTTC.

V is TRBV5-8 and J is TRBJ1-1; D may be TRBD1 (5 bases). Trimming cost V 3 bases and J 0 bases, with 12 bases left between them. Germline-derived CDR1 and CDR2 are SGHTS and YDEGEE. The CDR3 runs 15 residues. CDR3 sequence: CASSWGGGMNTEAFF. CDR3 bases: TGTGCCAGCAGCTGGGGTGGGGGAATGAACACTGAAGCTTTCTTT.

In its sample, this clonotype was seen many times. This sequence joins TRBV5-1 and TRBJ1-4, with D uncertain. This CDR3 contains 14 residues. V dropped 1 base and J dropped 7 bases, with 11 bases sitting between them. Germline CDR1 and CDR2: SGHRS and YFSETQ. CDR3 DNA sequence: TGCGCCAGCAGCTTGACTACGTCAGGTGAAAAACTGTTTTTT. It specifies CASSLTTSGEKLFF.